This TCR beta chain was observed in a study of T cells in Graves' hyperthyroidism and ophthalmopathy. Study-wide findings and caveats: Blood also held most thyroid clonotypes expanded beyond 0.001.

Turning to this clonotype: Its antigen is undetermined.

There were TCR beta CDR3 regions amplified from RNA transcripts. A set of HTBI primers served as the primers for a first-round RT-PCR of the TCR CDR3. TCRdb re-derived calls from the multiplex PCR reads in MiXCR, one entry per CDR3 protein. The sample includes 660,000 or so distinct CDR3 sequences, 45% of them seen just once. Reasons for excluding patients were uncontrolled infection, other autoimmune disease, pregnancy or lactation. This CDR3 has 17 residues. Germline lookup yields CDR1 DFQATT and CDR2 SNEGSKA (reference sequence). With V trimmed by 3 bases and J by 5 bases, 18 bases remained unmatched.

The TCR was taken from an adult man with Graves' disease, either hyperthyroidism or ophthalmopathy (not recorded which). Sequenced input: peripheral blood or thyroid tissue (not recorded which). The chain is built from TRBV20-1 and TRBJ2-7; TRBD1 aligns across 8 bases. CDR3 in DNA: TGCAGTGCTAGCCTAGTAGCCCAGACAGGGGTTGTAAACGAGCAGTACTTC. Protein: CSASLVAQTGVVNEQYF.